These T cell receptor beta chains were read from a single sample in a study of graft-versus-host responses after intestinal transplantation. Clones were read by immunoSEQ multiplex PCR, and TCRdb kept only the in-frame ones, dropping some. The sample comprises around 7,800 clones, around 75% of which are singletons, and about 13% rests with the top ten. Sequences were derived from ileum tissue, sampled roughly 230 days after intestinal transplant. These TCRs come from a human patient who received an intestinal transplant, so some T cells may come from the graft donor. The CDR3 runs from the conserved cysteine through the conserved F or W. Fields, in order: V gene, J gene, CDR3 length, CDR3 protein.

>TRBV7-9|TRBJ2-3|19
CASSGRTSGGLYSTDTQYF
>TRBV28|TRBJ2-5|14
CASRGGGLQETQYF
>TRBV21-1|TRBJ1-2|15
CASPSGQGTGYGYTF
>TRBV7-8|.|16
CASSLRLAAGSYEQYF
>TRBV10-1|TRBJ2-1|17
CASSERLAGVSGNEQFF
>TRBV19|TRBJ2-3|14
CASSKTGGADTQYF
>TRBV6-5|TRBJ2-7|14
CASSSGADYYEQYF
>TRBV6-1|TRBJ2-7|15
CASSDWRTDSYEQYF
>TRBV4-3|TRBJ2-5|16
CASSQDQGVNLETQYF
>TRBV25-1|TRBJ2-3|15
CASSDPGQGTDTQYF
>TRBV11-2|TRBJ2-7|15
CASSYYRVPVWEQYF
>TRBV27|TRBJ2-3|14
CASSLSGRLYTQYF
>TRBV6-4|TRBJ2-1|15
CASSDSSGSYNEQFF
>TRBV6-6|TRBJ2-2|13
CASTVERSGELFF
>TRBV5-1|TRBJ2-3|15
CASSPRARDTDTQYF
>TRBV2|TRBJ1-5|14
CASSELSSNQPQHF
>TRBV7-8|TRBJ2-7|15
CASSLALAATYEQYF
>TRBV4-1|TRBJ2-2|15
CASSQGGPNTGELFF
>TRBV5-5|TRBJ2-7|15
CASSLEDRPPYEQYF
>TRBV30|TRBJ1-5|14
CAWSPGIGNQPQHF
>TRBV30|TRBJ2-5|16
CAWSIGLAGLEETQYF
>TRBV4-1|TRBJ1-6|17
CASRLTGAASYNSPLHF
>TRBV29-1|TRBJ2-1|14
CSAILAALRVEQFF
>TRBV12-5|TRBJ1-5|20
CASGLVPGDRDANSNQPQHF
>TRBV9|TRBJ2-7|14
CASSVGGGAYEQYF
>TRBV18|TRBJ1-6|16
CASSPARTGANSPLHF
>TRBV7-9|TRBJ2-2|18
CASSLSPIAGGNTGELFF
>TRBV7-9|TRBJ2-1|15
CASSLLGVSYNEQFF
>TRBV5-6|TRBJ2-5|15
CASSLVSETRGTQYF
>TRBV28|TRBJ2-7|15
CASSPGQVLSYEQYF
>TRBV19|TRBJ2-1|15
CASSRGARSYNEQFF
>TRBV10-1|TRBJ2-2|14
CASSESKHTGELFF
>TRBV4-3|TRBJ1-5|14
CASSQDRRGQPQHF
>TRBV15|TRBJ2-3|15
CATGREQGKTDTQYF
>TRBV19|TRBJ1-5|14
CASRVTGDGQPQHF
>TRBV9|TRBJ2-7|14
CASSVGGQGIEQYF
>TRBV19|TRBJ2-2|14
CASRGTGNTGELFF
>TRBV28|TRBJ2-3|17
CASSPAYGGRRTDTQYF
>TRBV19|TRBJ2-2|13
CASSMRYTGELFF
>TRBV28|TRBJ2-3|14
CASSPFSPTDTQYF
>TRBV7-9|TRBJ1-2|14
CASSLWAGDYGYTF
>TRBV5-6|TRBJ2-1|16
CASSLPRGQRGNEQFF
>TRBV5-1|TRBJ2-7|16
CASSLRLAGGNYEQYF
>TRBV7-2|TRBJ2-7|12
CASSVTVYEQYF
>TRBV7-2|TRBJ2-3|18
CASSPTHRVLLSTDTQYF
>TRBV10-3|TRBJ2-7|17
CAISESSSSGRLDEQYF
>TRBV5-8|TRBJ1-5|15
CASSLQGYSNQPQHF
>TRBV6-1|TRBJ2-1|15
CASSEWSGRANEQFF
>TRBV5-1|TRBJ1-5|16
CASSLVGTGGNQPQHF
>TRBV5-6|TRBJ1-1|13
CASSLGVPTEAFF
>TRBV6-1|TRBJ2-5|15
CASSEAPRLKETQYF
>TRBV28|TRBJ2-1|16
CASTPAGDSSYNEQFF
>TRBV2|TRBJ1-2|13
CASSERGRSGYTF
>TRBV7-3|TRBJ2-7|13
CASSSGPSYEQYF
>TRBV30|TRBJ2-5|14
CAWSMVTGQETQYF
>TRBV27|TRBJ2-5|15
CASSQLGRVEETQYF
>TRBV2|TRBJ2-6|18
CASSVNHYRSKSGNVLTF
>TRBV5-8|TRBJ2-1|15
CASSLGDRANNEQFF
>TRBV30|TRBJ2-5|13
CAWSLRAGETQYF
>TRBV5-1|TRBJ2-3|16
CASSYHRDWSTDTQYF